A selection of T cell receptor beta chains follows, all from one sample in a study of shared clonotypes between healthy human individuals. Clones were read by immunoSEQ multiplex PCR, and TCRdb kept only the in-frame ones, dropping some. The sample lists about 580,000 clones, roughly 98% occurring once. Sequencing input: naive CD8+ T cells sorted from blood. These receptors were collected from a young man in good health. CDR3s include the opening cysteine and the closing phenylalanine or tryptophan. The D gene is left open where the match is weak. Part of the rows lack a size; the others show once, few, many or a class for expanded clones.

cdr3_nt: TGCGCCAGCAGCCCGGGGACAGTACTGGAAGAGACCCAGTACTTC
cdr3_aa: CASSPGTVLEETQYF
d_call: TRBD1
clone_size: -
cdr3_length: 15
v_call: TRBV4-3
j_call: TRBJ2-5

cdr3_nt: TGTGCCAGCAGCCAAGAAATAGCCGGAGAGACCCAGTACTTC
cdr3_aa: CASSQEIAGETQYF
d_call: -
clone_size: -
cdr3_length: 14
v_call: TRBV4-2
j_call: TRBJ2-5

cdr3_nt: TGTGCCAGCAGCTCCTACCCCGGGACAGGGAGCAATGAGCAGTTCTTC
cdr3_aa: CASSSYPGTGSNEQFF
d_call: TRBD1
clone_size: -
cdr3_length: 16
v_call: TRBV7-9
j_call: TRBJ2-1

cdr3_nt: TGCAGCGTTGATGAAGCGGGATGGGACAATGAGCAGTTCTTC
cdr3_aa: CSVDEAGWDNEQFF
d_call: TRBD2
clone_size: -
cdr3_length: 14
v_call: TRBV29-1
j_call: TRBJ2-1

cdr3_nt: TGTGCCTGGCGGGGGGTCACTAGCGGGTGGACCCCCTACAATGAGCAGTTCTTC
cdr3_aa: CAWRGVTSGWTPYNEQFF
d_call: TRBD2
clone_size: -
cdr3_length: 18
v_call: TRBV30
j_call: TRBJ2-1

cdr3_nt: TGTGCCAGCTCACCCTACCGGGACAGGGATGACTATGGCTACACCTTC
cdr3_aa: CASSPYRDRDDYGYTF
d_call: TRBD1
clone_size: -
cdr3_length: 16
v_call: TRBV18
j_call: TRBJ1-2

cdr3_nt: TGTGCCACCAGCAGAGATAACAGGATCCAAGAGACCCAGTACTTC
cdr3_aa: CATSRDNRIQETQYF
d_call: -
clone_size: -
cdr3_length: 15
v_call: TRBV15
j_call: TRBJ2-5

cdr3_nt: TGTGCCAGCAGTTGGTCTGGACACCAGGCCTACGAGCAGTACTTC
cdr3_aa: CASSWSGHQAYEQYF
d_call: -
clone_size: once
cdr3_length: 15
v_call: TRBV27
j_call: TRBJ2-7

cdr3_nt: TGTGCCAGCAGCTTGCCGAGACAGCGGCCGGGTCACGAGCAGTACTTC
cdr3_aa: CASSLPRQRPGHEQYF
d_call: -
clone_size: -
cdr3_length: 16
v_call: TRBV21-1
j_call: TRBJ2-7

cdr3_nt: TGTGCCAGCAGTCAGCAGGCGGGTGGTGAGCAGTTCTTC
cdr3_aa: CASSQQAGGEQFF
d_call: -
clone_size: -
cdr3_length: 13
v_call: TRBV6-6
j_call: TRBJ2-1

cdr3_nt: TGCGCCAGCAGCCAAGGCCCGGGACGGAGCTCCTACGAGCAGTACTTC
cdr3_aa: CASSQGPGRSSYEQYF
d_call: -
clone_size: -
cdr3_length: 16
v_call: TRBV4-1
j_call: TRBJ2-7

cdr3_nt: TGTGCCAGCAGTCGCGGACAGGCGCAGCCGCCCCAGCATTTT
cdr3_aa: CASSRGQAQPPQHF
d_call: TRBD1
clone_size: -
cdr3_length: 14
v_call: TRBV28
j_call: TRBJ1-5

cdr3_nt: TGCAGCGTCCGGAGACTAGCGGGAGGGTACAATGAGCAGTTCTTC
cdr3_aa: CSVRRLAGGYNEQFF
d_call: TRBD2
clone_size: -
cdr3_length: 15
v_call: TRBV29-1
j_call: TRBJ2-1

cdr3_nt: TGCGCCAGCAGCCTATCAGGGTCCGGGGAGCTGTTTTTT
cdr3_aa: CASSLSGSGELFF
d_call: -
clone_size: -
cdr3_length: 13
v_call: TRBV4-3
j_call: TRBJ2-2

cdr3_nt: TGTGCCAGCAGCTTAGGGGGGCGGAATGAGCAGTTCTTC
cdr3_aa: CASSLGGRNEQFF
d_call: -
clone_size: -
cdr3_length: 13
v_call: TRBV7-6
j_call: TRBJ2-1

cdr3_nt: TGTGCCAGCAGTTTATGGGGACTAGCCGAATCCTACAATGAGCAGTTCTTC
cdr3_aa: CASSLWGLAESYNEQFF
d_call: TRBD2
clone_size: -
cdr3_length: 17
v_call: TRBV27
j_call: TRBJ2-1

cdr3_nt: TGCGCCAGCAGTTTGGGTCCCTACAACGAGCAGTACTTC
cdr3_aa: CASSLGPYNEQYF
d_call: -
clone_size: -
cdr3_length: 13
v_call: TRBV10-1
j_call: TRBJ2-7

cdr3_nt: TGTGCCAGCAGCTCGACAGGGTCGGACACTGAAGCTTTCTTT
cdr3_aa: CASSSTGSDTEAFF
d_call: TRBD1
clone_size: -
cdr3_length: 14
v_call: TRBV7-8
j_call: TRBJ1-1

cdr3_nt: TGTGCCAGCAGCCAAGGGCTCGAGCAGTACTTC
cdr3_aa: CASSQGLEQYF
d_call: -
clone_size: -
cdr3_length: 11
v_call: TRBV14
j_call: TRBJ2-7

cdr3_nt: TGTGCCAGCAGCTTGGCCCCGCAGGGTGGACAGCCCCAGCATTTT
cdr3_aa: CASSLAPQGGQPQHF
d_call: -
clone_size: -
cdr3_length: 15
v_call: TRBV5-5
j_call: TRBJ1-5

cdr3_nt: TGTGCCAGCAGCTACCTAACAGGGGAGCAGTTCTTC
cdr3_aa: CASSYLTGEQFF
d_call: -
clone_size: once
cdr3_length: 12
v_call: TRBV5-8
j_call: TRBJ2-1

cdr3_nt: TGTGCCAGCAGCCTCTCCCTAGCGGGAAACTACGAGCAGTACTTC
cdr3_aa: CASSLSLAGNYEQYF
d_call: TRBD2
clone_size: -
cdr3_length: 15
v_call: TRBV7-2
j_call: TRBJ2-7

cdr3_nt: TGCGCCAGCGCCCCCGGGACAGGGGACGAAAAACTGTTTTTT
cdr3_aa: CASAPGTGDEKLFF
d_call: TRBD1
clone_size: -
cdr3_length: 14
v_call: TRBV4-1
j_call: TRBJ1-4

cdr3_nt: TGTGCCAGCAGCTTAGGACAAATTGACGAGCAGTACTTC
cdr3_aa: CASSLGQIDEQYF
d_call: -
clone_size: -
cdr3_length: 13
v_call: TRBV5-6
j_call: TRBJ2-7

cdr3_nt: TGTGCCAGCAGACATATAGCGAGGGGGCAAGAGACCCAGTACTTC
cdr3_aa: CASRHIARGQETQYF
d_call: -
clone_size: -
cdr3_length: 15
v_call: TRBV5-4
j_call: TRBJ2-5

cdr3_nt: TGTGCCAGTAGTAGGAGGGGTTACTACGAGCAGTACTTC
cdr3_aa: CASSRRGYYEQYF
d_call: -
clone_size: -
cdr3_length: 13
v_call: TRBV19
j_call: TRBJ2-7

cdr3_nt: TGCGCCAGCAGCCAGGTGGGGGGCGTCCGGGATACGCAGTATTTT
cdr3_aa: CASSQVGGVRDTQYF
d_call: -
clone_size: -
cdr3_length: 15
v_call: TRBV4-1
j_call: TRBJ2-3

cdr3_nt: TGTGCCAGCAGTTCGGGACCTTACGAGCAGTACTTC
cdr3_aa: CASSSGPYEQYF
d_call: -
clone_size: -
cdr3_length: 12
v_call: TRBV27
j_call: TRBJ2-7

cdr3_nt: TGCGCCAGCAGCTTGGCGTCAGGGAGCAATCAGCCCCAGCATTTT
cdr3_aa: CASSLASGSNQPQHF
d_call: -
clone_size: once
cdr3_length: 15
v_call: TRBV5-1
j_call: TRBJ1-5

cdr3_nt: TGTGCCAGCCAAGAGACAGGTCAGGACACAGATACGCAGTATTTT
cdr3_aa: CASQETGQDTDTQYF
d_call: -
clone_size: -
cdr3_length: 15
v_call: TRBV28
j_call: TRBJ2-3

cdr3_nt: TGTGCCAGCAGCTTAGCGACGGGACTTGGGACCTACGAGCAGTACTTC
cdr3_aa: CASSLATGLGTYEQYF
d_call: -
clone_size: -
cdr3_length: 16
v_call: TRBV7-9
j_call: TRBJ2-7

cdr3_nt: TGTGCCAGCAGTTTTCCCACGAGGGGGACCTCCTACAATGAGCAGTTCTTC
cdr3_aa: CASSFPTRGTSYNEQFF
d_call: -
clone_size: once
cdr3_length: 17
v_call: TRBV28
j_call: TRBJ2-1

cdr3_nt: TGTGCCAGCAGCCCTGGCGTCACTGAAGCTTTCTTT
cdr3_aa: CASSPGVTEAFF
d_call: -
clone_size: -
cdr3_length: 12
v_call: TRBV6-5
j_call: TRBJ1-1

cdr3_nt: TGTGCCAGCAGCTTAGAGCGGGAGCAGTACTTC
cdr3_aa: CASSLEREQYF
d_call: -
clone_size: once
cdr3_length: 11
v_call: TRBV7-9
j_call: TRBJ2-7

cdr3_nt: TGTGCCAGCAGCTCAGGCCCGGGCTCCTACAATGAGCAGTTCTTC
cdr3_aa: CASSSGPGSYNEQFF
d_call: -
clone_size: once
cdr3_length: 15
v_call: TRBV7-6
j_call: TRBJ2-1

cdr3_nt: TGTGCCTGGAGCGCGGACCGAGATCAGCCCCAGCATTTT
cdr3_aa: CAWSADRDQPQHF
d_call: -
clone_size: -
cdr3_length: 13
v_call: TRBV30
j_call: TRBJ1-5

cdr3_nt: TGCGCCAGCAGCATGACAGGGTTCACGGAGCTACCGTCAACAAGTGGCTACACCTTC
cdr3_aa: CASSMTGFTELPSTSGYTF
d_call: TRBD1
clone_size: -
cdr3_length: 19
v_call: TRBV5-1
j_call: TRBJ1-2

cdr3_nt: TGCGCCAGCAGCCTGAATTCTGAGGCAGATACGCAGTATTTT
cdr3_aa: CASSLNSEADTQYF
d_call: -
clone_size: -
cdr3_length: 14
v_call: TRBV5-1
j_call: TRBJ2-3

cdr3_nt: TGTGCCAGCAGCTCGGGGACAGGGATGGACGAGCAGTACTTC
cdr3_aa: CASSSGTGMDEQYF
d_call: TRBD1
clone_size: -
cdr3_length: 14
v_call: TRBV11-2
j_call: TRBJ2-7

cdr3_nt: TGTGCCAGCAGCTTAGTGTGGCTAGCGGGAGTTGAGACCCAGTACTTC
cdr3_aa: CASSLVWLAGVETQYF
d_call: TRBD2
clone_size: -
cdr3_length: 16
v_call: TRBV7-8
j_call: TRBJ2-5

cdr3_nt: TGTGCCAGCACGGGGAGGTACTACGAGCAGTACTTC
cdr3_aa: CASTGRYYEQYF
d_call: -
clone_size: -
cdr3_length: 12
v_call: TRBV2
j_call: TRBJ2-7

cdr3_nt: TGTGCCAGCTCACCGCTGCAGCAGGGGGAGGAGGAAAAACTGTTTTTT
cdr3_aa: CASSPLQQGEEEKLFF
d_call: TRBD1
clone_size: -
cdr3_length: 16
v_call: TRBV18
j_call: TRBJ1-4

cdr3_nt: TGTGCCAGCAGCTTAGTCGGAAAACTACTTTCAGACGAGCAGTACTTC
cdr3_aa: CASSLVGKLLSDEQYF
d_call: -
clone_size: once
cdr3_length: 16
v_call: TRBV7-9
j_call: TRBJ2-7

cdr3_nt: TGTGCCAGCAGTATTCCTCCAGGGGGCCAGTTCTTC
cdr3_aa: CASSIPPGGQFF
d_call: TRBD1
clone_size: -
cdr3_length: 12
v_call: TRBV27
j_call: TRBJ2-1

cdr3_nt: TGTGCCACCAAAACTACCAGGGAATCCTACGAGCAGTACTTC
cdr3_aa: CATKTTRESYEQYF
d_call: -
clone_size: once
cdr3_length: 14
v_call: TRBV28
j_call: TRBJ2-7

cdr3_nt: TGTGCCAGCAGCAAAGGACAAGGGCGTTCTGGCTACACCTTC
cdr3_aa: CASSKGQGRSGYTF
d_call: -
clone_size: once
cdr3_length: 14
v_call: TRBV21-1
j_call: TRBJ1-2

cdr3_nt: TGTGCCAGCAGCTCCGGCCTGGGTAGGTCGGGAGTATCGTACAATGAGCAGTTCTTC
cdr3_aa: CASSSGLGRSGVSYNEQFF
d_call: -
clone_size: -
cdr3_length: 19
v_call: TRBV7-9
j_call: TRBJ2-1

cdr3_nt: TGCGCCAGCAGCCAAGTTTGGGCAGGGGGACCCAATGAGCAGTTCTTC
cdr3_aa: CASSQVWAGGPNEQFF
d_call: TRBD1
clone_size: -
cdr3_length: 16
v_call: TRBV4-3
j_call: TRBJ2-1

cdr3_nt: TGTGCCAGCAGCACCGACCAGGGGGTGACCGCTTATAGCAATCAGCCCCAGCATTTT
cdr3_aa: CASSTDQGVTAYSNQPQHF
d_call: TRBD1
clone_size: -
cdr3_length: 19
v_call: TRBV28
j_call: TRBJ1-5

cdr3_nt: TGCGCCAGCAGCTCCGAGGGTTGGACAGGGGGCATGGAAGATGAAGCTTTCTTT
cdr3_aa: CASSSEGWTGGMEDEAFF
d_call: TRBD1
clone_size: once
cdr3_length: 18
v_call: TRBV5-1
j_call: TRBJ1-1

cdr3_nt: TGCGCCAGCAGCCCGGGGGCCAGCGGCTACGAGCAGTACTTC
cdr3_aa: CASSPGASGYEQYF
d_call: -
clone_size: -
cdr3_length: 14
v_call: TRBV4-1
j_call: TRBJ2-7

cdr3_nt: TGTGCCATTCTCAGGGGTTATGAAGCTTTCTTT
cdr3_aa: CAILRGYEAFF
d_call: -
clone_size: -
cdr3_length: 11
v_call: TRBV7-9
j_call: TRBJ1-1

cdr3_nt: TGTGCCAGCAGTTACGGTGGACAGGAGCAGTTCTTC
cdr3_aa: CASSYGGQEQFF
d_call: -
clone_size: -
cdr3_length: 12
v_call: TRBV7-6
j_call: TRBJ2-1

cdr3_nt: TGCGCCAGCAGCTTGGGAGGGGCTTTGGTCTCTAGCACAGATACGCAGTATTTT
cdr3_aa: CASSLGGALVSSTDTQYF
d_call: -
clone_size: -
cdr3_length: 18
v_call: TRBV5-1
j_call: TRBJ2-3